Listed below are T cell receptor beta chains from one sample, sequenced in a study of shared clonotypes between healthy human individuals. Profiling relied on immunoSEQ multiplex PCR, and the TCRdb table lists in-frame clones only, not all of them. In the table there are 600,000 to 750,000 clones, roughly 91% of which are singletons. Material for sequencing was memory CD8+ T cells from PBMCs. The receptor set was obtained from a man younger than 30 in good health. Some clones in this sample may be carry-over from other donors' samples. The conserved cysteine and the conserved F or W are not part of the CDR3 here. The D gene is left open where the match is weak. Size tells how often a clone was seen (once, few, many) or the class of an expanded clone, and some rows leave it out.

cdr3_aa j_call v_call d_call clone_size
ASSSVDTGELF TRBJ2-2 TRBV7-9 . .
ASRISSGSSYNEQF TRBJ2-1 TRBV27 . .
ASSLDINQETQY TRBJ2-5 TRBV28 . .
ASSESGLALPYNEQF TRBJ2-1 TRBV10-1 TRBD2 .
ASSIGTGNADTQY TRBJ2-3 TRBV19 . once
ASSFGPASGANVLT TRBJ2-6 TRBV27 . .
ASSPSSTGLAFLDYGYT TRBJ1-2 TRBV18 TRBD1 .
ASSLGQGYGYT TRBJ1-2 TRBV28 . .
ASSAVGTYQETQY TRBJ2-5 TRBV2 . .
AGPRGVDGFEPEAF TRBJ1-1 TRBV28 . few
ASSQDLHGGYEQY TRBJ2-7 TRBV4-2 . .
ASSEIPAAEQY TRBJ2-7 TRBV19 . .
ASSYSFARRAYEQY TRBJ2-7 TRBV6-5 . .
ASSFAPLGNEQF TRBJ2-1 TRBV27 . once
ASSLVETYYT TRBJ1-2 TRBV5-4 . .
ATSRIPSPAGEQY TRBJ2-7 TRBV15 . .
ASSFVDIMGYEQY TRBJ2-7 TRBV28 . .
ASSAQGATEAF TRBJ1-1 TRBV9 TRBD1 .
ASREWGASEHGETQY TRBJ2-5 TRBV28 . .
ASSSQYRGNTEAF TRBJ1-1 TRBV7-6 TRBD1 .
ASSLNPRLGDTGELF TRBJ2-2 TRBV11-2 . .
ASSKMNTEAF TRBJ1-1 TRBV19 . .
ASSLARTGIYEQY TRBJ2-7 TRBV5-1 . .
AIREGAREQY TRBJ2-7 TRBV10-3 . .
ASSLYLSSGRAGTDTQY TRBJ2-3 TRBV27 TRBD2 .
ASSSGLAGGEGTDTQY TRBJ2-3 TRBV7-6 TRBD2 .
ASSSFGREGTDTQY TRBJ2-3 TRBV7-6 TRBD2 once
ASWERAYEQY TRBJ2-7 TRBV2 . .
ASSLPLDRRTGELF TRBJ2-2 TRBV13 . .
ASSWTGALSPDEQF TRBJ2-1 TRBV9 . .
ASSGRTDNTEAF TRBJ1-1 TRBV7-9 . .
ASSTRTGRTEQF TRBJ2-1 TRBV13 TRBD1 .
ASSPPGQSYEQY TRBJ2-7 TRBV18 . .
ASMGDMNTEAF TRBJ1-1 TRBV9 . .
ASGLTALNTEAF TRBJ1-1 TRBV6-6 . .
ASSQPGPGRREQY TRBJ2-7 TRBV16 . .
ASRDQGLNTEAF TRBJ1-1 TRBV5-5 . .
ASSFSFLDPRQY TRBJ2-3 TRBV7-3 . .
ATSSREQETQY TRBJ2-5 TRBV15 . .
ASSFTRGPYNEQF TRBJ2-1 TRBV11-2 . .
ASSLSGRDKYNEQF TRBJ2-1 TRBV7-2 TRBD2 .
ASSQTGLAVAEQF TRBJ2-1 TRBV14 TRBD2 .
ASSSTGRMNTEAF TRBJ1-1 TRBV9 . .
ASSHRGAF TRBJ1-1 TRBV6-5 . .
ATSSLVGRHNEKLF TRBJ1-4 TRBV15 . .
ASSSGQTNTEAF TRBJ1-1 TRBV28 . .
ASSGRTGGPEKLF TRBJ1-4 TRBV19 TRBD1 .
ASTPAGQGSEQY TRBJ2-7 TRBV7-6 TRBD1 .
ASSQDLESSYNEQF TRBJ2-1 TRBV4-2 . .
ASSLPREGALNTEAF TRBJ1-1 TRBV5-1 . .
ASSAPRVAGGPDNEQF TRBJ2-1 TRBV9 TRBD2 .
SVPQGGDYGYT TRBJ1-2 TRBV29-1 . .
SVEVGFGTYNEQF TRBJ2-1 TRBV29-1 . .
ASSVAVTLTGNTIY TRBJ1-3 TRBV6-6 . .